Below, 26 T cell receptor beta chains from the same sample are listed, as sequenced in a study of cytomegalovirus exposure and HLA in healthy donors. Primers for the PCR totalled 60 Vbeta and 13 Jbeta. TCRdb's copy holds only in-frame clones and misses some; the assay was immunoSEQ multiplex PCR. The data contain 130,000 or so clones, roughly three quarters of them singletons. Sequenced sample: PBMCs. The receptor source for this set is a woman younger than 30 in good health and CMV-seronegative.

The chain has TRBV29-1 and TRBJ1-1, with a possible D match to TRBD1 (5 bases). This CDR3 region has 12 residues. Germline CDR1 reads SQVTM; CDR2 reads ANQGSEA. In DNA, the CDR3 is TGCACGGTAGGGGAGGAAAGAAAAGAAGCTTTCTTT. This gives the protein CTVGEERKEAFF.

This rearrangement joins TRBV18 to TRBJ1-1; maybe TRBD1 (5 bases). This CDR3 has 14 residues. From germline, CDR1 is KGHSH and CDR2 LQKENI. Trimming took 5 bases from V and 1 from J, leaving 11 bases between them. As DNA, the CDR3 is TGTGCCAGCTCAGGAGGGACGGGGAACACTGAAGCTTTCTTT. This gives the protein CASSGGTGNTEAFF.

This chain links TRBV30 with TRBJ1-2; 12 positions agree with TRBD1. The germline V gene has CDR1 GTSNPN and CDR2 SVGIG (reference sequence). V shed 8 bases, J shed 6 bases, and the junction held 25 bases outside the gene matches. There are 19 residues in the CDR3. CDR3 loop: CALIRSGLWDRGPVDGYTF. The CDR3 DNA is TGTGCCCTAATCCGGTCCGGGCTCTGGGACAGGGGGCCGGTCGATGGCTACACCTTC.

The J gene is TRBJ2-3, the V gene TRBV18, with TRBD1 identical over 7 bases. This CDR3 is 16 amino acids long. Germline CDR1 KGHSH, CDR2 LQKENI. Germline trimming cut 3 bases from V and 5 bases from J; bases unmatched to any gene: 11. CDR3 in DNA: TGTGCCAGCTCACCCGGAAGGCCCTCAGGGGGAGATACGCAGTATTTT. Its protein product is CASSPGRPSGGDTQYF.

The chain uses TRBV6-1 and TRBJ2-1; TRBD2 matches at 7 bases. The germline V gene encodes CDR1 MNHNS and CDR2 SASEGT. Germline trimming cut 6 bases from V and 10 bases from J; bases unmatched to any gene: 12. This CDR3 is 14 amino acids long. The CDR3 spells CASSPGRELWEQFF. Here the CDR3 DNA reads TGTGCCAGCAGCCCCGGGCGGGAGTTGTGGGAGCAGTTCTTC.

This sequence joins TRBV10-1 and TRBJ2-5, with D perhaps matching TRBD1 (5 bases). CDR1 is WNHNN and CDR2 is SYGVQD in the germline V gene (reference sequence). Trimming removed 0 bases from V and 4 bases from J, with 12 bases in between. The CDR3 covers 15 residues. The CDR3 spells CASSESRVDGETQYF. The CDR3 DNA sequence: TGCGCCAGCAGTGAGTCCAGGGTAGACGGAGAGACCCAGTACTTC.

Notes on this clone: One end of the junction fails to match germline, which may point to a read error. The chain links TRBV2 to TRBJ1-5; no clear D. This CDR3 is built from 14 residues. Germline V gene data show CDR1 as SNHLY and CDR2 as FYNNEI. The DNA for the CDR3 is TGTGCCAGCAGGGAAGATTATAGCAATCAGCCCCAGCATTTT. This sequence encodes CASREDYSNQPQHF.

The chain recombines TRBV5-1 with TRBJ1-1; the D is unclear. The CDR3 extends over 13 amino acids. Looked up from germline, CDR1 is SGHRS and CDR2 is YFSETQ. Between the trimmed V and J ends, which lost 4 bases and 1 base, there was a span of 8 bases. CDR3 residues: CASSPDSNTEAFF. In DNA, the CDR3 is TGCGCCAGCAGCCCCGACTCGAACACTGAAGCTTTCTTT.

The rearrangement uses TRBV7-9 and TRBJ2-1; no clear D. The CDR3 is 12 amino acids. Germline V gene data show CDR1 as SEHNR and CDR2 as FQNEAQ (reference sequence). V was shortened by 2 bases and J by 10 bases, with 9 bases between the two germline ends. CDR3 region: CASSLSHLEQFF. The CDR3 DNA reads TGTGCCAGCAGCTTATCCCACCTAGAGCAGTTCTTC.

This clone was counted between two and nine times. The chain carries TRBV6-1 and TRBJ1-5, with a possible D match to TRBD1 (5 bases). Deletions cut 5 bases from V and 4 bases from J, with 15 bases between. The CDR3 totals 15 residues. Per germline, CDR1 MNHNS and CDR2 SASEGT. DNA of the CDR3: TGTGCCAGCAGTAAAGGGGCGGGGGTAAATCAGCCCCAGCATTTT. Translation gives CASSKGAGVNQPQHF.

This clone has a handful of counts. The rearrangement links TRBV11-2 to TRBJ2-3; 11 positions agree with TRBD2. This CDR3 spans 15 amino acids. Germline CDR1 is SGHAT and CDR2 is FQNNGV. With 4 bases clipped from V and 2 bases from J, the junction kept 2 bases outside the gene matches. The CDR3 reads CASSSLAGVTDTQYF. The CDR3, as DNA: TGTGCCAGCAGCTCACTAGCGGGAGTCACAGATACGCAGTATTTT.

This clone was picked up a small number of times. CDR3 loop: CASSSIPEVDGYTF. CDR3 coding DNA: TGTGCCAGCAGCTCTATACCCGAGGTCGATGGCTACACCTTC. The rearrangement uses TRBV7-8 and TRBJ1-2; D uncertain. The germline gives CDR1 SGHVS, CDR2 FQNEAQ. V was pared by 4 bases and J by 6 bases, with 15 bases between. This CDR3 is built from 14 residues.

The DNA of the CDR3 is TGTGCCAGCAGTTCCTCCTACGGGGGAGCCGGGGAGCTGTTTTTT. As protein: CASSSSYGGAGELFF. The chain is built from TRBV6-5 and TRBJ2-2, with D perhaps TRBD2 (6 bases). Germline CDR1 reads MNHEY; CDR2 reads SVGAGI. Between the trimmed V and J ends, which lost 4 bases and 6 bases, there was a span of 15 bases. The CDR3 has 15 residues.

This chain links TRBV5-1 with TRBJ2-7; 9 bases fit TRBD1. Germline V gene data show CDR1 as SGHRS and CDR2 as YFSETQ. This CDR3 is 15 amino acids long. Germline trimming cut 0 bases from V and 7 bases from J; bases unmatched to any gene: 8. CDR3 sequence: CASSLDPGTGNEQYF. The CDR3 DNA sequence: TGCGCCAGCAGCTTGGATCCCGGGACAGGGAATGAGCAGTACTTC.

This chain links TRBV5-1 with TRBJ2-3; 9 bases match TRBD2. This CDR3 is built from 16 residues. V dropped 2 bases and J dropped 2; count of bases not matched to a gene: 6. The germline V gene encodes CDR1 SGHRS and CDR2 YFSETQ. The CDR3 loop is CASSFASGRFTDTQYF. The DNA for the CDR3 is TGCGCCAGCAGCTTTGCCAGCGGGAGGTTCACAGATACGCAGTATTTT.

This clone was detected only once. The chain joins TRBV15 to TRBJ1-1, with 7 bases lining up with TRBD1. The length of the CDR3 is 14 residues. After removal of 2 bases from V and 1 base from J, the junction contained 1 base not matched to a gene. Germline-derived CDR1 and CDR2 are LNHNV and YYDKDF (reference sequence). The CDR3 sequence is CATSRQGENTEAFF. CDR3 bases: TGTGCCACCAGCAGACAGGGGGAGAACACTGAAGCTTTCTTT.

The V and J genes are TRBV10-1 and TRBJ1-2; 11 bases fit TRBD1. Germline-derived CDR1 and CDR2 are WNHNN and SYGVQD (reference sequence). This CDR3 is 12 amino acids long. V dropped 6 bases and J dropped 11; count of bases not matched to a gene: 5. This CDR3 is CASRDRGLFYTF. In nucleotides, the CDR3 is TGCGCCAGCAGGGACAGGGGGCTTTTTTACACCTTC.

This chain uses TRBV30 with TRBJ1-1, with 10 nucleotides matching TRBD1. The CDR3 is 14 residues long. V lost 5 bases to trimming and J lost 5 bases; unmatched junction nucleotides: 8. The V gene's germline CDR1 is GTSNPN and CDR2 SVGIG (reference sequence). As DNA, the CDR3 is TGTGCCTGGGAGTTTGGACAGGGGGTTACTGAAGCTTTCTTT. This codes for CAWEFGQGVTEAFF.

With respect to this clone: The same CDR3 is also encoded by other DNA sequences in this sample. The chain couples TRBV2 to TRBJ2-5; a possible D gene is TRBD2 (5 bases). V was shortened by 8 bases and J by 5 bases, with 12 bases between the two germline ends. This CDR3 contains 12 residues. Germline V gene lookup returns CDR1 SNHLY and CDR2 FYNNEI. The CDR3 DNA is TGTGCCAGCCGGTTGCTAGCTGAGACCCAGTACTTC. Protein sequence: CASRLLAETQYF.

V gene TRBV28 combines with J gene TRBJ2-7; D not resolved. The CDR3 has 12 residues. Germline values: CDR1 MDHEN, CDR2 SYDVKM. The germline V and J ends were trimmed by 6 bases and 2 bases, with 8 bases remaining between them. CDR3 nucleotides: TGTGCCAGCAGAGCCCCTCCCTACGAGCAGTACTTC. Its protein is CASRAPPYEQYF.

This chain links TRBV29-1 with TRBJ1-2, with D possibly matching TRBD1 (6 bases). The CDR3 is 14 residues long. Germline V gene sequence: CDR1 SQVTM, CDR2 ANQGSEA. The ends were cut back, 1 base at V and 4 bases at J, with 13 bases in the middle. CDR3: CSVEGGPLVYGYTF. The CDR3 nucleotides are TGCAGCGTTGAAGGGGGGCCTCTAGTCTATGGCTACACCTTC.

The CDR3 loop reads CASSYGGTASEAFF. CDR3 coding DNA: TGTGCCAGCAGTTACGGGGGGACAGCAAGCGAAGCTTTCTTT. The V gene is TRBV6-5, the J gene TRBJ1-1, with 7 bases matching TRBD1. The CDR3 loop spans 14 amino acids. Trimming took 2 bases from V and 8 from J; bases not matched to a gene: 8. Germline loops: CDR1 MNHEY, CDR2 SVGAGI.

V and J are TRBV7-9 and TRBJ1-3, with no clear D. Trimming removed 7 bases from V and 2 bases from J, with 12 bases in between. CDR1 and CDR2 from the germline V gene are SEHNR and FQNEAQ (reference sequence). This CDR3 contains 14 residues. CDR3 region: CASTDREPGNTIYF. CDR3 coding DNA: TGTGCCAGCACAGATAGGGAGCCTGGAAACACCATATATTTT.

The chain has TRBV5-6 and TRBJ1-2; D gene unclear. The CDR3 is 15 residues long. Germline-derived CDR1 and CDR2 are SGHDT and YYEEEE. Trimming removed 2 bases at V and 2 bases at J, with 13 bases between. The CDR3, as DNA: TGTGCCAGCAGCTTCGGGGTCTTACCGAACTATGGCTACACCTTC. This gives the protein CASSFGVLPNYGYTF. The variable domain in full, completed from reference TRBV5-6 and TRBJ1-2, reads DAGVTQSPTHLIKTRGQQVTLRCSPKSGHDTVSWYQQALGQGPQFIFQYYEEEERQRGNFPDRFSGHQFPNYSSELNVNALLLGDSALYLCASSFGVLPNYGYTFGSGTRLTVV.

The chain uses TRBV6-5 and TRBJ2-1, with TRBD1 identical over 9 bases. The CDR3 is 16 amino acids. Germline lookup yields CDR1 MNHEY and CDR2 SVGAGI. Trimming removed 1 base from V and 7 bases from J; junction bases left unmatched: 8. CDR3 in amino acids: CASSYYRTGDGNEQFF. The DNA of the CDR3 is TGTGCCAGCAGTTACTATAGGACAGGGGATGGAAATGAGCAGTTCTTC.

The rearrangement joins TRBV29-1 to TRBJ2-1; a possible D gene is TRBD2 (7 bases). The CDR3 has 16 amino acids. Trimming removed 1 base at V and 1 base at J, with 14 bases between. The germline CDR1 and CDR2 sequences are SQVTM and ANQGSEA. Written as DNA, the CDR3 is TGCAGCGTTGAAGTTGGGGGGGGGCTATCCTACAATGAGCAGTTCTTC. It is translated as CSVEVGGGLSYNEQFF.